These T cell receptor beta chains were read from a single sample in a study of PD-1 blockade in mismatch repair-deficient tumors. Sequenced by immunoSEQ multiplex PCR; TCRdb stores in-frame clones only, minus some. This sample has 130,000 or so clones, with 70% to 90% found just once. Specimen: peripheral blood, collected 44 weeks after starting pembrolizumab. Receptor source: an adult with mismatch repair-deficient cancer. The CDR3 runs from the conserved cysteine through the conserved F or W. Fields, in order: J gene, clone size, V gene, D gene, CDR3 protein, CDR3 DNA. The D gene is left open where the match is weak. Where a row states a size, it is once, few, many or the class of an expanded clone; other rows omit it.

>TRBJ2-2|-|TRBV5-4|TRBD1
CASSDRDPGELFF
TGTGCCAGCAGCGACAGGGATCCCGGGGAGCTGTTTTTT
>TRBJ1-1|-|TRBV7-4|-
CASSRDRSRGGTEAFF
TGTGCCAGCAGCCGCGACCGCTCCCGAGGGGGCACTGAAGCTTTCTTT
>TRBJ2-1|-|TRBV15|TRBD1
CATSRGWTGRYNEQFF
TGTGCCACCAGCAGAGGATGGACAGGGAGGTACAATGAGCAGTTCTTC
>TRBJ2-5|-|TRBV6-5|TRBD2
CASSYYGGGQETQYF
TGTGCCAGCAGTTACTACGGGGGAGGGCAAGAGACCCAGTACTTC
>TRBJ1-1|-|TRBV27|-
CASSFPGNTEAFF
TGTGCCAGCAGTTTTCCCGGGAACACTGAAGCTTTCTTT
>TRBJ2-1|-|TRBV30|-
CAWTGIVSGYNEQFF
TGTGCCTGGACTGGGATAGTATCTGGGTACAATGAGCAGTTCTTC
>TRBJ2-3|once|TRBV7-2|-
CASSLDWGSGTDTQYF
TGTGCCAGCAGCTTAGATTGGGGCTCGGGCACAGATACGCAGTATTTT
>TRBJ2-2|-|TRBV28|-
CASRGISNTGELFF
TGTGCCAGCAGAGGGATATCGAACACCGGGGAGCTGTTTTTT
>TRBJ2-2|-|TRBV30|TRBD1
CAWSVMGQGVGGGELFF
TGTGCCTGGAGTGTAATGGGACAGGGGGTGGGTGGCGGGGAGCTGTTTTTT
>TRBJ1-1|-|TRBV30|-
CAWSSGGWTEAFF
TGTGCCTGGAGTAGTGGGGGTTGGACTGAAGCTTTCTTT
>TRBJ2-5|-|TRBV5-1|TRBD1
CASSLVTTGGLGETQYF
TGCGCCAGCAGCTTGGTCACCACAGGGGGCTTGGGAGAGACCCAGTACTTC
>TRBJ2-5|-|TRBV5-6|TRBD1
CASSLWTGRQTQYF
TGTGCCAGCAGCTTATGGACAGGGAGACAGACCCAGTACTTC
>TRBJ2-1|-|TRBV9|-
CASSVVRDNEQFF
TGTGCCAGCAGCGTAGTGAGGGATAATGAGCAGTTCTTC
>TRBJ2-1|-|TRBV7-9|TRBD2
CASSLVGTSGTVRFF
TGTGCCAGCAGCTTAGTGGGGACTAGCGGGACGGTAAGGTTCTTC
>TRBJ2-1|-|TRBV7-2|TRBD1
CASSLDQGVYNEQFF
TGTGCCAGCAGCTTAGATCAGGGGGTGTACAATGAGCAGTTCTTC
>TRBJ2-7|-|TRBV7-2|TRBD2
CASSRGGRLDEQYF
TGTGCCTCTTCCAGGGGCGGGAGGTTGGACGAGCAGTACTTC
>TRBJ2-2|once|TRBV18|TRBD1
CASSQQGAGELFF
TGTGCCAGCTCACAACAGGGGGCCGGGGAGCTGTTTTTT
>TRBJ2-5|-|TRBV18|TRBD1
CASSPPGQGETQYF
TGTGCCAGCTCACCACCGGGACAGGGAGAGACCCAGTACTTC